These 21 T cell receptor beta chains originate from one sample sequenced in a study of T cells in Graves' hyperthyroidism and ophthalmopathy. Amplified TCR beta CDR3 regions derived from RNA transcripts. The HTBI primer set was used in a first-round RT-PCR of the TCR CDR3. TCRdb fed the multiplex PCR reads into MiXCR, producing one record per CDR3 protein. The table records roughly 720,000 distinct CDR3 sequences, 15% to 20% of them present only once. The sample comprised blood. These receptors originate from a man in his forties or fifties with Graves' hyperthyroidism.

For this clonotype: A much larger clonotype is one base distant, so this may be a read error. The CDR3 loop is CASIGRTGGTAFF. The CDR3 bases are TGTGCCAGCATCGGCAGGACAGGGGGAACAGCTTTCTTT. V is TRBV3-1 and J is TRBJ1-1; TRBD1 matches at 10 bases. This CDR3 contains 13 residues. In germline, CDR1 is LGHDT, CDR2 YNNKEL (reference sequence). After removal of 7 bases from V and 10 bases from J, the junction contained 9 bases not matched to a gene.

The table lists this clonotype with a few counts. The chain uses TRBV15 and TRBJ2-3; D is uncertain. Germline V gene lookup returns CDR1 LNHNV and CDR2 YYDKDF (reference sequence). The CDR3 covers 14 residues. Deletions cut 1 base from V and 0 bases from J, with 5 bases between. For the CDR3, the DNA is TGTGCCACCAGCAGAGCCGCCAGCACAGATACGCAGTATTTT. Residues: CATSRAASTDTQYF. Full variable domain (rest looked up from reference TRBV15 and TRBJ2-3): DAMVIQNPRYQVTQFGKPVTLSCSQTLNHNVMYWYQQKSSQAPKLLFHYYDKDFNNEADTPDNFQSRRPNTSFCFLDIRSPGLGDTAMYLCATSRAASTDTQYFGPGTRLTVL.

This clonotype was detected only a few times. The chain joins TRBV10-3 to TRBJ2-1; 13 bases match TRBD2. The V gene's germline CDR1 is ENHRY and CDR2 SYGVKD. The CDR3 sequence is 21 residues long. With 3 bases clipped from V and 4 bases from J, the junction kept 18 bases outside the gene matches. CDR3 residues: CAISENPGLAGAPRGYNEQFF. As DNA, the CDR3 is TGTGCCATCAGTGAAAACCCCGGACTAGCGGGAGCCCCCCGCGGGTACAATGAGCAGTTCTTC.

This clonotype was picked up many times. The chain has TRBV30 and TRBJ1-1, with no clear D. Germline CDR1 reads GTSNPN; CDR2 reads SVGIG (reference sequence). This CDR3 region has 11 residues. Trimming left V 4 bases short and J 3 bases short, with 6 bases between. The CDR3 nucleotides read TGTGCCTGGAAGCCGTACACTGAAGCTTTCTTT. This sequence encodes CAWKPYTEAFF.

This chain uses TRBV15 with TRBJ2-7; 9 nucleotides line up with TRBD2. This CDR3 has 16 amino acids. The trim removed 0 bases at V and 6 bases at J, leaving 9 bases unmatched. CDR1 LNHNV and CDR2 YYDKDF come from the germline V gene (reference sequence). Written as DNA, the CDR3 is TGTGCCACCAGCAGAGATCTGCTAGCGGGATCTCTCGAGCAGTACTTC. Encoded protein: CATSRDLLAGSLEQYF.

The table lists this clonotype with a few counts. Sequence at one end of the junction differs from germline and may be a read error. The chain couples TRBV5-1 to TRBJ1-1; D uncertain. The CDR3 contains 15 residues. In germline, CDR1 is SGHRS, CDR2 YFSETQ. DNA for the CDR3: TGCGCCAACAGCTTCGGCACTGACGGGAACACTGAAGCTTTCTTT. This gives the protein CANSFGTDGNTEAFF.

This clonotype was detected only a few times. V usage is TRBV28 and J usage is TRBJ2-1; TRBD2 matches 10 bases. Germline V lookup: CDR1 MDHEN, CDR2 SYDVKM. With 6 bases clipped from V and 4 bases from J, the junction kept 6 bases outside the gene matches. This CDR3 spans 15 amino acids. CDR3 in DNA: TGTGCCAGCAGCCCTAGCGGGAGAAATTACAATGAGCAGTTCTTC. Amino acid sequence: CASSPSGRNYNEQFF.

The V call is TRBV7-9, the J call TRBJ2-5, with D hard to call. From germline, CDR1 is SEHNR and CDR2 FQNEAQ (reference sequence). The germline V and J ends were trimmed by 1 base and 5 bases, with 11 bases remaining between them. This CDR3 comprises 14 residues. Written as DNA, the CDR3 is TGTGCCAGCAGCTTAGAGACTGTACCTGAGACCCAGTACTTC. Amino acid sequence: CASSLETVPETQYF.

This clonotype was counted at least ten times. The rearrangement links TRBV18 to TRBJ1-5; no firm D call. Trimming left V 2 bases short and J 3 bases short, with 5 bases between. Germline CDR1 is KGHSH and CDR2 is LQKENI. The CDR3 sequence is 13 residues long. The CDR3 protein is CASSPSANQPQHF. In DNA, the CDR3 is TGTGCCAGCTCACCATCGGCCAATCAGCCCCAGCATTTT.

For the CDR3, the DNA is TGTGCCAGCAGTGGGGGACTAGCGGGAGTGATTGAGCAGTTCTTC. Protein: CASSGGLAGVIEQFF. The V call is TRBV6-2 or TRBV6-3, the J call TRBJ2-1; 14 nucleotides align to TRBD2. V lost 5 bases, J lost 9 bases, and 6 bases stayed unmatched. The V gene's germline CDR1 is MNHEY and CDR2 SVGEGT. This CDR3 spans 15 amino acids.

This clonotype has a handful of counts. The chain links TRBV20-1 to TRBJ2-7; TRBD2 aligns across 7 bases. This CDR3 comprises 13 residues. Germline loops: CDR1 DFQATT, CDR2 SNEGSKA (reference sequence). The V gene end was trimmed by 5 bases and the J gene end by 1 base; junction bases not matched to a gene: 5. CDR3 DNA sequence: TGCAGTGCTTTGACTAGCTGGTCCTACGAGCAGTACTTC. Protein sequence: CSALTSWSYEQYF.

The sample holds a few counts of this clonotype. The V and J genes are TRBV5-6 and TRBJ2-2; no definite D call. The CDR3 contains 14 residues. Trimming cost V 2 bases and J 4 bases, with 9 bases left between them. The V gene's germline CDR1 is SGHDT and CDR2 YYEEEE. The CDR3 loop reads CASSLFDTTGELFF. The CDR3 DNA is TGTGCCAGCAGCTTATTTGATACCACCGGGGAGCTGTTTTTT.

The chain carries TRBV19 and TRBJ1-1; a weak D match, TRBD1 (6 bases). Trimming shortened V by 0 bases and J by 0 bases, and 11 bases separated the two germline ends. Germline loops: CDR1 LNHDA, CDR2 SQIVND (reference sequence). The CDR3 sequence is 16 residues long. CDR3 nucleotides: TGTGCCAGTAGTATAGAGGAACAGGGTCTGAACACTGAAGCTTTCTTT. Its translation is CASSIEEQGLNTEAFF.

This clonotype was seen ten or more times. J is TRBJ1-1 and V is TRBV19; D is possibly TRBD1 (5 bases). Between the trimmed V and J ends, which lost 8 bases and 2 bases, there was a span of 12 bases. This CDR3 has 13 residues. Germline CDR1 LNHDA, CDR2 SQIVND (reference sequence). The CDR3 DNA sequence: TGTGCCAGTGGGGCAGCTCGTAACACTGAAGCTTTCTTT. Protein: CASGAARNTEAFF.

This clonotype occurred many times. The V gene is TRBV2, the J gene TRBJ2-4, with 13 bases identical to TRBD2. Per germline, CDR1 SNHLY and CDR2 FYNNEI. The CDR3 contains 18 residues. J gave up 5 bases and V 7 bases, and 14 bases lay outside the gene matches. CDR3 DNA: TGTGCCAGCACAATGCCGAGGACTAGCGGGAGAGGAGAAAACATTCAGTACTTC. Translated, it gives CASTMPRTSGRGENIQYF.

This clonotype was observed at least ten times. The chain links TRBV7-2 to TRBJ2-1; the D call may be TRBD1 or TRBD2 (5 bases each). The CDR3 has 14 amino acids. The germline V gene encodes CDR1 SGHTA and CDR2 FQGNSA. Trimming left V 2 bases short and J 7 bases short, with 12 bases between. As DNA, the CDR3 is TGTGCCAGCAGCTTAAATTCCAGGGAGAATGAGCAGTTCTTC. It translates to CASSLNSRENEQFF.

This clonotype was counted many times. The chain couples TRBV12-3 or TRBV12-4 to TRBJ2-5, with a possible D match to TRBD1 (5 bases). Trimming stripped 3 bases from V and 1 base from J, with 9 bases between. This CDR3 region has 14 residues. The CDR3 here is CASSFGHLQETQYF. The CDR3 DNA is TGTGCCAGCAGTTTTGGACATCTCCAAGAGACCCAGTACTTC.

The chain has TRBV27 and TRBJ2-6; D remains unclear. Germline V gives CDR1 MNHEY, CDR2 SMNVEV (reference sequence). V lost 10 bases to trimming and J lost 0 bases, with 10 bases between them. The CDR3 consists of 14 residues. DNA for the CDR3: TGTGCCACCTCCAGCCTCTCTGGGGCCAACGTCCTGACTTTC. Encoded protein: CATSSLSGANVLTF.

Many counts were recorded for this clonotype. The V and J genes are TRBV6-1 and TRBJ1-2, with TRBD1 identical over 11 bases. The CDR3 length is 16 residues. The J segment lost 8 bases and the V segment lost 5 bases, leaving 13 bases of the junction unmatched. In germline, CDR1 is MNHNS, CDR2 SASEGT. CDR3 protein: CASSSHLGQGVQGYTF. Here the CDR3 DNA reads TGTGCCAGCAGTTCCCACCTGGGACAGGGGGTTCAAGGCTACACCTTC.

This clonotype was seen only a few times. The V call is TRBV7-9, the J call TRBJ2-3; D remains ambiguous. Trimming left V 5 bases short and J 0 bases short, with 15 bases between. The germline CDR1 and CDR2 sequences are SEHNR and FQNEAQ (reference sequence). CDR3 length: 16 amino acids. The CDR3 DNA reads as TGTGCCAGCAGCCCCCTTTTTCAGTTTAGCACAGATACGCAGTATTTT. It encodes CASSPLFQFSTDTQYF.

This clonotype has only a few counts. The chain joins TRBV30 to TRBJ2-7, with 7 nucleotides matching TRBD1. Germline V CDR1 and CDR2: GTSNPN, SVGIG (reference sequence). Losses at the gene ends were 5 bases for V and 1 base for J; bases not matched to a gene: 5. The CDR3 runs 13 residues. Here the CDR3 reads CAWSTGVSYEQYF. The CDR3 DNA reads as TGTGCCTGGTCTACAGGGGTTTCCTACGAGCAGTACTTC.